The text below deals with one TCR beta chain. Germline trimming cut 0 bases from V and 0 bases from J; bases unmatched to any gene: 5. Germline-derived CDR1 and CDR2 are LNHNV and YYDKDF (reference sequence). This CDR3 is 17 amino acids long. Per the original data handling: Researchers report that nucleated cell counts were estimated from reference gene primer amplification. Sequencing used immunoSEQ multiplex PCR; TCRdb keeps in-frame clones, though not all of them. The V and J calls and clone size come from that table; D and trimming were worked out from the DNA. The sample consists of about 67,000 clones, 70% to 90% of them appearing once. The data derive from a study of blood T cell repertoires in COVID-19.

The origin of this receptor is a woman aged 80 or older with acute or convalescent COVID-19. Sequenced sample: peripheral blood. The chain has TRBV15 and TRBJ2-7; the match to TRBD2 covers 10 bases. The CDR3 protein is CATSRELAGVSSYEQYF. The CDR3 region has the DNA TGTGCCACCAGCAGAGAGCTAGCGGGAGTCTCCTCCTACGAGCAGTACTTC.